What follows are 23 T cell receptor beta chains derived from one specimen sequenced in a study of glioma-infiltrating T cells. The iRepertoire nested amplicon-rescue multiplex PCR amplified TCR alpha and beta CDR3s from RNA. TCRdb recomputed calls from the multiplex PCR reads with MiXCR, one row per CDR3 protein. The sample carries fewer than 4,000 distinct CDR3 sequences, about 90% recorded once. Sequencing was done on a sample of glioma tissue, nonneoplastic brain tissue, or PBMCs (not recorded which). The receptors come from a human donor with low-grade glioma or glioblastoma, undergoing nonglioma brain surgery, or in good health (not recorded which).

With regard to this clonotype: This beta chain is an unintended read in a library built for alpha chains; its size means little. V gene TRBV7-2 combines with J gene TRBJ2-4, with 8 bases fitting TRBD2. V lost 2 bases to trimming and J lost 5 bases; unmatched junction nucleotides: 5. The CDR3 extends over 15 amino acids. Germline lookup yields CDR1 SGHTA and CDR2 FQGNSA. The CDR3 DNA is TGTGCCAGCAGCTTACAAAGCGGGGGACAAAACATTCAGTACTTC. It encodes CASSLQSGGQNIQYF.

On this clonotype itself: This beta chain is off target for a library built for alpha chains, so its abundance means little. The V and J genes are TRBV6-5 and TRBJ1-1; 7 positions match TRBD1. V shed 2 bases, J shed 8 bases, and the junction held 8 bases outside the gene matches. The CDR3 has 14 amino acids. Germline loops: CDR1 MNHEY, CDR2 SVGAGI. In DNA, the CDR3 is TGTGCCAGCAGTTACGTCATCCAGGGGGACGAAGCTTTCTTT. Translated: CASSYVIQGDEAFF.

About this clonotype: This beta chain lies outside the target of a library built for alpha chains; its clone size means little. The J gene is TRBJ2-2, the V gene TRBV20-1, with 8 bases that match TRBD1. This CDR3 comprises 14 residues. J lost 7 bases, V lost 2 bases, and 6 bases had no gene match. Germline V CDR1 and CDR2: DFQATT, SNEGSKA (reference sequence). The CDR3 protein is CSARQGARIGELFF. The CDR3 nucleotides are TGCAGTGCTAGACAGGGGGCGCGGATCGGGGAGCTGTTTTTT.

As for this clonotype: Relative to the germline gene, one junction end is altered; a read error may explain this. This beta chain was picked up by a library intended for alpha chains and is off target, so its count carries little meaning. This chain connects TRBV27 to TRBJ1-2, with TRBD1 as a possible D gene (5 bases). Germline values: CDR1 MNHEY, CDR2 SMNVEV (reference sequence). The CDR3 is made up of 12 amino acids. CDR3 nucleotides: TGTGCCAGCAGGATAGGGGACTATGGCTACACATTC. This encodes CASRIGDYGYTF.

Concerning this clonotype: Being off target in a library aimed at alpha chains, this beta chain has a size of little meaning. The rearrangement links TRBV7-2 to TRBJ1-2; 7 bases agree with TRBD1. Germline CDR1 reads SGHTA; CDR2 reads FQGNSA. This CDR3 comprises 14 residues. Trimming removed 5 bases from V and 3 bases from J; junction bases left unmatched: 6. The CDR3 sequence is CASSTDRDDYGYTF. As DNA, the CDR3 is TGTGCCAGCAGCACCGACAGGGATGACTATGGCTACACCTTC.

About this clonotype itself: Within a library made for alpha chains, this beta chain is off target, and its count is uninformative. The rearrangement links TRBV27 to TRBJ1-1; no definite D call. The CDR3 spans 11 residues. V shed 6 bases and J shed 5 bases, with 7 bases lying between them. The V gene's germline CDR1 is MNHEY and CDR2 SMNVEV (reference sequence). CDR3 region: CASSEDTEAFF. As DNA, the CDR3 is TGTGCCAGCAGCGAGGATACTGAAGCTTTCTTT.

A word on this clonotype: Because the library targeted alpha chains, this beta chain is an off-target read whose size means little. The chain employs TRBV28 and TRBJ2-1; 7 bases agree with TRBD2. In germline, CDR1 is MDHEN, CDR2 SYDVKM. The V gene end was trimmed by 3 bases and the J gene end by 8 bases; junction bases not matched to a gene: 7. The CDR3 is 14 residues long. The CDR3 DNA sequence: TGTGCCAGCAGTTTCCGCGGGAGAGTAGATGAGCAGTTCTTC. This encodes CASSFRGRVDEQFF.

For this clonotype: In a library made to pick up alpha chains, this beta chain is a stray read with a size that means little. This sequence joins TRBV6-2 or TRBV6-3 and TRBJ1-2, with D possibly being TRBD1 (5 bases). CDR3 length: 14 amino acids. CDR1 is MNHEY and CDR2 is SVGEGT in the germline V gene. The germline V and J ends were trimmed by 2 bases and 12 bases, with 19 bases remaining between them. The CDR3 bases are TGTGCCAGCAGTTACCTACGTGGCGGGGGAGGCAACACCTTC. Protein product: CASSYLRGGGGNTF.

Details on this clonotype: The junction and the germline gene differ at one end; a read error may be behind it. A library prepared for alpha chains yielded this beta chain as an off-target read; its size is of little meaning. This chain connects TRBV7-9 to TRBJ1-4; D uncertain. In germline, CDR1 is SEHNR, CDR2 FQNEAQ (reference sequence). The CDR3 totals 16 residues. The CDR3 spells CASSLLSGTTNKKLFF. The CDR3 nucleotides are TGTGCCAGCAGCTTATTATCCGGAACAACTAATAAAAAACTGTTTTTT.

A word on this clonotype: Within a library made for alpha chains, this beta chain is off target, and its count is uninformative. In DNA, the CDR3 is TGTGCCAGCAGTGTGGAGGACCCGACTAGCAATGAGCAGTTCTTC. Its protein product is CASSVEDPTSNEQFF. This chain uses TRBV25-1 with TRBJ2-1; D is possibly TRBD2 (6 bases). Germline loops: CDR1 MGHDK, CDR2 SYGVNS. The CDR3 consists of 15 residues. V was trimmed by 4 bases and J by 6 bases, leaving 16 bases between them.

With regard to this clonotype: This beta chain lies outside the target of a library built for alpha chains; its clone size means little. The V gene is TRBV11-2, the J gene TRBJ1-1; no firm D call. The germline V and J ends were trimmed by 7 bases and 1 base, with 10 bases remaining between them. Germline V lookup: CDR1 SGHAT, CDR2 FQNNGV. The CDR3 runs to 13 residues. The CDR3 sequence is CASTWRWNTEAFF. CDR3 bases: TGTGCCAGCACATGGCGGTGGAACACTGAAGCTTTCTTT.

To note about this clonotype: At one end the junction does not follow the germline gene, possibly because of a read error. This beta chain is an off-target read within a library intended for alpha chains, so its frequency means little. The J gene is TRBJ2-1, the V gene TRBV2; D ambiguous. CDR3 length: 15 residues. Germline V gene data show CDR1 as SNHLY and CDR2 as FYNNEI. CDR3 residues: CAISPMVSSYNEQFF. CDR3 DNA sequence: TGTGCCATCAGTCCCATGGTGAGTTCCTACAATGAGCAGTTCTTC.

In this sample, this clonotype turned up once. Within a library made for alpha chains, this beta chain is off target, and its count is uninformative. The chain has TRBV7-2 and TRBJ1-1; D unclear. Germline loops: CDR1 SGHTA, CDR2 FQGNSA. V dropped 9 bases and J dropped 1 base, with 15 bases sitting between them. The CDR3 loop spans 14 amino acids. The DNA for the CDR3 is TGTGCCAGTTCAATGTACGGAGCGAACACTGAAGCTTTCTTT. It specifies CASSMYGANTEAFF.

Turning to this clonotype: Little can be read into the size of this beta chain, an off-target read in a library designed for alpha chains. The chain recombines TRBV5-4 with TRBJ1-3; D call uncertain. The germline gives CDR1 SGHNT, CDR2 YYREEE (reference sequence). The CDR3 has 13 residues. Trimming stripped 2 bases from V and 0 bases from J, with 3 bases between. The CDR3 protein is CASSLISGNTIYF. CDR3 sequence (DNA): TGTGCCAGCAGCTTAATCTCTGGAAACACCATATATTTT.

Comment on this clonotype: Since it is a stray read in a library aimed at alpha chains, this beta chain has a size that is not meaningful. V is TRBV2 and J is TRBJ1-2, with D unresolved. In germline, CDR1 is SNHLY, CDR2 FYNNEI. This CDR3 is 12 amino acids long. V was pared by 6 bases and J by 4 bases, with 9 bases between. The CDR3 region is CASRDDTYGYTF. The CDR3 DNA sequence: TGTGCCAGCAGGGACGACACCTATGGCTACACCTTC.

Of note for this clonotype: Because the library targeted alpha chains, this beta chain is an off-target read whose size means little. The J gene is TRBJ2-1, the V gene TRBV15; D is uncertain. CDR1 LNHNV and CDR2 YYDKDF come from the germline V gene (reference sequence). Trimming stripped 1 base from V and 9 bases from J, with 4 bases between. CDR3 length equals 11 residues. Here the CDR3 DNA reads TGTGCCACCAGCAGAGCCCCTGAGCAGTTCTTC. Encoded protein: CATSRAPEQFF.

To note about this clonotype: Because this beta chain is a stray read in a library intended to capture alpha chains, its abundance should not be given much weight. The CDR3 loop reads CASSRGVQETQYF. The CDR3 DNA is TGTGCCAGCAGCCGCGGTGTGCAAGAGACCCAGTACTTC. This chain joins TRBV7-2 and TRBJ2-5; the D is unclear. The CDR3 runs to 13 residues. In germline, CDR1 is SGHTA, CDR2 FQGNSA. The V and J ends lost 5 bases and 2 bases respectively, with 9 bases between them. Combining the CDR3 with reference TRBV7-2 and TRBJ2-5 gives the whole variable domain GAGVSQSPSNKVTEKGKDVELRCDPISGHTALYWYRQSLGQGLEFLIYFQGNSAPDKSGLPSDRFSAERTGGSVSTLTIQRTQQEDSAVYLCASSRGVQETQYFGPGTRLLVL.

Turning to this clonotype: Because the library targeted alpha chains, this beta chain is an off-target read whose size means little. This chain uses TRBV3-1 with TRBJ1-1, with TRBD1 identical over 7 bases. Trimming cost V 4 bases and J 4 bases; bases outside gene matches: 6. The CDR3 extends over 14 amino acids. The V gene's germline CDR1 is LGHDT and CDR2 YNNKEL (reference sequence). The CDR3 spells CASSPTGWGTEAFF. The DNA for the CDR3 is TGTGCCAGCAGCCCGACAGGGTGGGGCACTGAAGCTTTCTTT.

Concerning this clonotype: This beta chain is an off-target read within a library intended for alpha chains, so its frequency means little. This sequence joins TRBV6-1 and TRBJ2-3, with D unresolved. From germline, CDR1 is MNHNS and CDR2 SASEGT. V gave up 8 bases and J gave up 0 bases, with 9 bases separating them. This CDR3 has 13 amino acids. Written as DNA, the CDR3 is TGTGCCAGCGTAAGCTGGAGCACAGATACGCAGTATTTT. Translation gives CASVSWSTDTQYF.

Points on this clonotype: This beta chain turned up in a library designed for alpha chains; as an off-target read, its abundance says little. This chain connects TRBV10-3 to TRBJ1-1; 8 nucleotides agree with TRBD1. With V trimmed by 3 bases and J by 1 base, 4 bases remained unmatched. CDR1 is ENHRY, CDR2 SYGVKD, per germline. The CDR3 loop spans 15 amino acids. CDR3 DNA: TGTGCCATCAGTGACCCCGGGACAGGGAACACTGAAGCTTTCTTT. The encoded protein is CAISDPGTGNTEAFF.

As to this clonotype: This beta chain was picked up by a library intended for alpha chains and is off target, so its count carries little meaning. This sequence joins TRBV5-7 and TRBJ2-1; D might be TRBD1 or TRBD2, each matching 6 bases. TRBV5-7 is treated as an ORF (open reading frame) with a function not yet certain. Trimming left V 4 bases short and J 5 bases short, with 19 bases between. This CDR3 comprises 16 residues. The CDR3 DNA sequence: TGTGCCAGCAGCCCAATGAGGGGGGCATTCCACAATGAGCAGTTCTTC. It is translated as CASSPMRGAFHNEQFF.

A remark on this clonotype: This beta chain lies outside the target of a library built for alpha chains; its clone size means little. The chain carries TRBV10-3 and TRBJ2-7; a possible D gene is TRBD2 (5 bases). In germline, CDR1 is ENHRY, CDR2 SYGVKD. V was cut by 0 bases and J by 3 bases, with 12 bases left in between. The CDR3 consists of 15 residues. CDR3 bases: TGTGCCATCAGTGAGTCCGCTAGCAGATTCTACGAGCAGTACTTC. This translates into CAISESASRFYEQYF.

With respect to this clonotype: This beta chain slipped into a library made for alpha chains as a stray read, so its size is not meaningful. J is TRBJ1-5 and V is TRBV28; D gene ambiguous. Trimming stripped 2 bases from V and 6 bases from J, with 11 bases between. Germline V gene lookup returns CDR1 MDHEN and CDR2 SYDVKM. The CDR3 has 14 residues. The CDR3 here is CASSLANNGQPQHF. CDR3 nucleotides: TGTGCCAGCAGTTTAGCCAACAATGGTCAGCCCCAGCATTTT.